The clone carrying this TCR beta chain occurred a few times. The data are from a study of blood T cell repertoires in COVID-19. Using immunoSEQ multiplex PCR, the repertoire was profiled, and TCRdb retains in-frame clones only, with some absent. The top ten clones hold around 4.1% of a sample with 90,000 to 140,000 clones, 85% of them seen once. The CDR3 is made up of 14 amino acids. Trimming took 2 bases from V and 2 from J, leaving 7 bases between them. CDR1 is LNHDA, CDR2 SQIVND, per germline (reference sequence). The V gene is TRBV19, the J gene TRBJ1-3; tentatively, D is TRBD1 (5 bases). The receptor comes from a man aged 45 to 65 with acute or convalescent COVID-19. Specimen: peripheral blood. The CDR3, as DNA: TGTGCCAGTAGTATACGGACAACTGGAAACACCATATATTTT. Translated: CASSIRTTGNTIYF.